This paragraph reports one T cell receptor beta chain. The antigen is unknown. This sample is drawn from a study of cytomegalovirus exposure and HLA in healthy donors. The PCR contained 60 Vbeta and 13 Jbeta primers. TCRdb's table, derived via immunoSEQ multiplex PCR, lists solely in-frame clones and lacks some. The sample's table shows about 67,000 clones. Study results and caveats: TCR sequences were mostly rare, though some public TCRs occurred in many donors.

V lost 4 bases, J lost 0 bases, and 12 bases lay in between. The length of the CDR3 is 15 residues. Looked up from germline, CDR1 is SGHVS and CDR2 is FQNEAQ. The sequence was obtained from a woman between 40 and 50 years old in good health and CMV-seropositive. The rearrangement uses TRBV7-8 and TRBJ1-1, with unresolved D. Sequencing was carried out using PBMCs. The CDR3 DNA sequence: TGTGCCAGCAGCTCGACACACCACCTGAACACTGAAGCTTTCTTT. Amino acid sequence: CASSSTHHLNTEAFF.